This entry concerns a single T cell receptor beta chain. The data were produced by immunoSEQ multiplex PCR, yet TCRdb's version contains in-frame clones alone and is incomplete. The profile shows around 99,000 clones, roughly 82% of them singletons. Time point indicated: blood 4 weeks post-SBRT, at nephrectomy. The treatment denotes: 15 Gy SBRT to primary tumor, nephrectomy 4 weeks later. This specimen belongs to a study of radiation and T cells in renal cell carcinoma. The CDR3 has 16 residues. After removal of 8 bases from V and 3 bases from J, the junction contained 16 bases not matched to a gene. The germline gives CDR1 LNHDA, CDR2 SQIVND (reference sequence).

This TCR was recovered from a man aged 60-69 years with renal cell carcinoma. The sample in question was blood, obtained from a patient whose treatment included radiotherapy and nephrectomy. J is TRBJ2-7 and V is TRBV19, with 7 bases matching TRBD1. CDR3 DNA sequence: TGTGCCAGTCCGACAGGGAGTTTAGTTCCTTGCTACGAGCAGTACTTC. Its translation: CASPTGSLVPCYEQYF.